This T cell receptor beta chain is drawn from a study of T cell responses to AZD1222 COVID-19 vaccine. TCRdb keeps only in-frame clones here, not all; method: immunoSEQ multiplex PCR. The sample holds about 120,000 clones; about 91% are singletons and the top ten take about 4.9%. The CDR3 runs 13 residues. Germline CDR1 reads LGHNA; CDR2 reads YSLEER. V dropped 1 base and J dropped 8 bases, with 8 bases sitting between them. This sequence was found in an adult in good health. The V gene is TRBV4-3, the J gene TRBJ1-4; D gene unclear. Material: peripheral blood, obtained on day 0 of AZD1222 vaccination. CDR3 protein: CASSQAEREKLFF. Here the CDR3 DNA reads TGCGCCAGCAGCCAAGCGGAACGGGAAAAACTGTTTTTT.